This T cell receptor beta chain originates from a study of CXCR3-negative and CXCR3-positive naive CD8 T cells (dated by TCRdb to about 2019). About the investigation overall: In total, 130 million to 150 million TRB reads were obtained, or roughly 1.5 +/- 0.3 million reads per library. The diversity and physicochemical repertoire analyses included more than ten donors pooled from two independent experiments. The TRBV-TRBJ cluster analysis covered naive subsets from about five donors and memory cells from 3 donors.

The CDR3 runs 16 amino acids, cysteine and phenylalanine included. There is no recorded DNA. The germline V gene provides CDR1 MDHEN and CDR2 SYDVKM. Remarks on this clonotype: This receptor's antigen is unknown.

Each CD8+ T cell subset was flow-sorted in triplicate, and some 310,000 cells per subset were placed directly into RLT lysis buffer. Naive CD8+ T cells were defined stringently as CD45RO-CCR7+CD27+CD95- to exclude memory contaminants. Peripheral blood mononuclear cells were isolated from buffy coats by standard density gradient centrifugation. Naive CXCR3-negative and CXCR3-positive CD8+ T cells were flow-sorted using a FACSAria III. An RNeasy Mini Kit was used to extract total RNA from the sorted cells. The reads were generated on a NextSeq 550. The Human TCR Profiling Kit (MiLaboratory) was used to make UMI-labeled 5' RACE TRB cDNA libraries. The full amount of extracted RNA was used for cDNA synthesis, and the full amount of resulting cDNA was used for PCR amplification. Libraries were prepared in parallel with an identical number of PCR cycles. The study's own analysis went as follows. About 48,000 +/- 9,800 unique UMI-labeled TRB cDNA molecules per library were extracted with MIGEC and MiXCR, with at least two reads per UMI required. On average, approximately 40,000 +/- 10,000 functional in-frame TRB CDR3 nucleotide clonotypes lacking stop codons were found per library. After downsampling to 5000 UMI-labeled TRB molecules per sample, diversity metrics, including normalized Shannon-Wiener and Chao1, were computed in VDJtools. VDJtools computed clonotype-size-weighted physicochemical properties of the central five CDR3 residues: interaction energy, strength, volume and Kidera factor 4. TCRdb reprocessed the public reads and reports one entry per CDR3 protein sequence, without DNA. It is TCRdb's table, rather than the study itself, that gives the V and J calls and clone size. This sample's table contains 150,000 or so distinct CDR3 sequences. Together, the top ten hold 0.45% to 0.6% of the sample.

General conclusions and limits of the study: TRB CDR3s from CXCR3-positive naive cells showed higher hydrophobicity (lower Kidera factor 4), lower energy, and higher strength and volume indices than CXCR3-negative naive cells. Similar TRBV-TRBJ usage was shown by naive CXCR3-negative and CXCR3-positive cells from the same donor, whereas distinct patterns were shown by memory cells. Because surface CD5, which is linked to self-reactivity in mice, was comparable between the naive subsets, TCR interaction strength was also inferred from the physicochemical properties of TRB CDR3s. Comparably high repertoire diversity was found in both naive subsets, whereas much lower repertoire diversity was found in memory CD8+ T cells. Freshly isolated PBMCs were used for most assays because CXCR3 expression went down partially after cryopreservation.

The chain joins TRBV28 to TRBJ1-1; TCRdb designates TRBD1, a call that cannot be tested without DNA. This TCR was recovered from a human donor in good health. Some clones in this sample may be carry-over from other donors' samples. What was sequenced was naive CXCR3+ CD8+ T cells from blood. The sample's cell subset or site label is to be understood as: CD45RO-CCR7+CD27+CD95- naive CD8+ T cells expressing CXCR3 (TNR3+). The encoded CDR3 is CASSPTRGVGGTEAFF.